Here is one T cell receptor beta chain with its context. The sample belongs to a study of blood T cell repertoires in COVID-19. Sequencing was performed with immunoSEQ multiplex PCR; in TCRdb, only in-frame clones are kept and a portion is missing. Of 250,000 to 300,000 clones detected, about three quarters appear once; the ten largest clones hold around 3.4%. Trimming pared 2 bases from V and 7 bases from J, leaving 5 bases between. This CDR3 has 12 residues. The sequenced material came from peripheral blood. The chain has TRBV12-3 or TRBV12-4 and TRBJ2-2; the D is unclear. This TCR was sampled from an elderly woman with acute or convalescent COVID-19. The CDR3: CASSLYLGELFF. CDR3 DNA: TGTGCCAGCAGTTTATATCTCGGGGAGCTGTTTTTT.